One and the same sample provided the 5 T cell receptor beta chains below, sequenced in a study of blood T cell repertoires in COVID-19. Some clones are missing from TCRdb's copy, which holds only in-frame ones; the method was immunoSEQ multiplex PCR. The sample lists 150,000 to 200,000 clones, 88% occurring once. Sequencing was performed on PBMCs or T cells enriched from blood (not recorded which). The receptors come from a woman aged 18-30 years who had recovered from COVID-19.

The rearrangement joins TRBV9 to TRBJ1-2, with D possibly TRBD1 on 6 matching bases. Trimming took 3 bases from V and 0 from J, leaving 15 bases between them. This CDR3 spans 16 amino acids. Germline CDR1 and CDR2: SGDLS and YYNGEE. The CDR3 coding sequence is TGTGCCAGCAGCGCATCCTTCGACAGGACTAACTATGGCTACACCTTC. It specifies CASSASFDRTNYGYTF.

The V gene is TRBV11-1, the J gene TRBJ1-1; D is undetermined. CDR3 size: 16 residues. V was shortened by 5 bases and J by 1 base, with 17 bases between the two germline ends. Germline V gene data show CDR1 as SGHAT and CDR2 as FQDESV (reference sequence). CDR3 sequence (DNA): TGTGCCAGCAGCCGCTACGCGAACGAGAAGAACACTGAAGCTTTCTTT. Encoded protein: CASSRYANEKNTEAFF.

This clone appeared once. CDR3 sequence (DNA): TGTGCCAGTAGTATAGTCTCCCGGACAGGAGGAAATTCACCCCTCCACTTT. Encoded protein: CASSIVSRTGGNSPLHF. The chain joins TRBV19 to TRBJ1-6; 7 bases match TRBD1. The ends lost 1 base at V and 7 bases at J; junction bases unmatched: 10. Germline V lookup: CDR1 LNHDA, CDR2 SQIVND (reference sequence). The CDR3 covers 17 residues. The variable domain in full, with the rest retrieved from reference TRBV19 and TRBJ1-6, is DGGITQSPKYLFRKEGQNVTLSCEQNLNHDAMYWYRQDPGQGLRLIYYSQIVNDFQKGDIAEGYSVSREKKESFPLTVTSAQKNPTAFYLCASSIVSRTGGNSPLHFGNGTRLTVT.

V and J are TRBV6-5 and TRBJ2-2, with 8 nucleotides matching TRBD2. The germline CDR1 and CDR2 sequences are MNHEY and SVGAGI. The CDR3 spans 14 residues. The V segment lost 2 bases and the J segment 7 bases; nucleotides outside the gene matches: 3. Written as DNA, the CDR3 is TGTGCCAGCAGTTACCGGGGGGGAGTCGGGGAGCTGTTTTTT. Its translation is CASSYRGGVGELFF.

The V gene is TRBV27, the J gene TRBJ1-1; D might be TRBD1 (6 bases). The CDR3 spans 14 residues. Trimming took off 2 bases at V and 6 bases at J, with 13 bases between the two ends. Germline values: CDR1 MNHEY, CDR2 SMNVEV (reference sequence). CDR3: CASSLNRVEPEAFF. The CDR3, as DNA: TGTGCCAGCAGTTTAAACAGGGTTGAGCCTGAAGCTTTCTTT.